This T cell receptor (beta chain) was sequenced during a study of CD8 T cells in Susac syndrome. Random hexamers served to reverse transcribe roughly 0.5 to 1 ug RNA. TCRdb re-called the immunoSEQ multiplex PCR reads through MiXCR, storing one row per CDR3 protein. Found here are some 200,000 distinct CDR3 sequences, nearly 97% of them singletons; the top ten hold approximately 0.098%. V lost 1 base and J lost 0; bases outside the gene matches: 13. The CDR3 is made up of 19 amino acids. CDR1 and CDR2 (germline): SGDLS, YYNGEE. Sequencing input: CD4+ T cells from PBMCs. This chain links TRBV9 with TRBJ2-3; 8 bases line up with TRBD2. The TCR was taken from a human donor with Susac syndrome. The CDR3 region is CASSVTWSGGSSSTDTQYF. CDR3 nucleotides: TGTGCCAGCAGCGTAACGTGGAGCGGGGGCTCCTCTAGCACAGATACGCAGTATTTT.